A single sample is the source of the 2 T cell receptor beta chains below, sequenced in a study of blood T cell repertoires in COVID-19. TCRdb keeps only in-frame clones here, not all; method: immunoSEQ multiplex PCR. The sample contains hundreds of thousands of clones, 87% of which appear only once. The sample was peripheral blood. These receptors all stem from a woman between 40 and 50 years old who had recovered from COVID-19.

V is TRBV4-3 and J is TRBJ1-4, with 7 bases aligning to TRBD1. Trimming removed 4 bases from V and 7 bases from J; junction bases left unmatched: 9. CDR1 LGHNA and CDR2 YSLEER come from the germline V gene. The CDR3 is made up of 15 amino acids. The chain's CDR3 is CASSRTTGAGEKLFF. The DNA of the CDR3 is TGCGCCAGCAGCCGCACTACAGGGGCCGGTGAAAAACTGTTTTTT.

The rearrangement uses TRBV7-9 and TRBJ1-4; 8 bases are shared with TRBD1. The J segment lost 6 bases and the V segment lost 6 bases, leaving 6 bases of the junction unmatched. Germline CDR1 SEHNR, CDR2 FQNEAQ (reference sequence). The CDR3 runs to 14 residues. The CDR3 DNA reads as TGTGCCAGCAGTTTGGACAGGGTATATGAAAAACTGTTTTTT. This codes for CASSLDRVYEKLFF. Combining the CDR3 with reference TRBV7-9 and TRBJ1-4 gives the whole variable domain DTGVSQNPRHKITKRGQNVTFRCDPISEHNRLYWYRQTLGQGPEFLTYFQNEAQLEKSRLLSDRFSAERPKGSFSTLEIQRTEQGDSAMYLCASSLDRVYEKLFFGSGTQLSVL.